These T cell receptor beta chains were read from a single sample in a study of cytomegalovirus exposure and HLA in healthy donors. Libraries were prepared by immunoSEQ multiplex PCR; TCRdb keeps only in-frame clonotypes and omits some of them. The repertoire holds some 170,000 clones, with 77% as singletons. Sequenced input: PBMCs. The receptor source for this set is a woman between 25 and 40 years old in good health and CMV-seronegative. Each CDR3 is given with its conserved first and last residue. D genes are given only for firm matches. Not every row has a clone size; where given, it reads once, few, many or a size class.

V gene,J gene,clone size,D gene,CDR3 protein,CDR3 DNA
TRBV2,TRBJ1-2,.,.,CASSQTGFDGYTF,TGTGCCAGCAGCCAGACAGGATTTGATGGCTACACCTTC
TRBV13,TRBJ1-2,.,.,CASSLGRGWEHNYGYTF,TGTGCCAGCAGCTTAGGGCGGGGTTGGGAACACAACTATGGCTACACCTTC
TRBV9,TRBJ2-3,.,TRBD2,CASSVAVAPSGITDTQYF,TGTGCCAGCAGCGTAGCTGTAGCCCCTAGCGGGATCACAGATACGCAGTATTTT
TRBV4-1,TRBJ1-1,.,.,CASSPGAGGGEINTEAFF,TGCGCCAGCAGCCCTGGGGCAGGTGGGGGGGAGATTAACACTGAAGCTTTCTTT
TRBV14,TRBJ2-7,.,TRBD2,CASSPAIAGGISYEQYF,TGTGCCAGCAGCCCCGCCATTGCGGGAGGAATCTCCTACGAGCAGTACTTC
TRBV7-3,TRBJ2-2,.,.,CASSLNAGSNTGELFF,TGTGCCAGCAGCTTAAATGCAGGGTCGAACACCGGGGAGCTGTTTTTT
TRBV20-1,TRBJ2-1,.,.,CSARQIPEQFF,TGCAGTGCTAGACAGATTCCTGAGCAGTTCTTC
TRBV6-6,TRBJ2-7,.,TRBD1,CASSYYGQGGEQYF,TGTGCCAGCAGTTACTATGGACAGGGAGGCGAGCAGTACTTC
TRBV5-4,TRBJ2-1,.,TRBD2,CASSRRLAGGNNEQFF,TGTGCCAGCAGCCGGAGACTAGCGGGAGGGAACAATGAGCAGTTCTTC
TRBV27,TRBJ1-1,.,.,CASSLPLAGSMNTEAFF,TGTGCCAGCAGTTTACCATTGGCGGGCTCGATGAACACTGAAGCTTTCTTT
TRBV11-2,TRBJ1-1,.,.,CASSLVNRDTEAFF,TGTGCCAGCAGCTTAGTAAACAGGGACACTGAAGCTTTCTTT
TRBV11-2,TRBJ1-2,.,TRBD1,CASSTGTGVGYTF,TGTGCCAGCAGCACCGGGACAGGGGTAGGCTACACCTTC
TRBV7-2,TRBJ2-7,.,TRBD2,CASSLEVSGGDNDF,TGTGCCAGCAGCTTAGAGGTTAGCGGGGGGGACAATGACTTC
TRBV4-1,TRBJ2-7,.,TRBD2,CASSRPGGNYEQYF,TGCGCCAGCAGCCGCCCGGGGGGAAACTACGAGCAGTACTTC
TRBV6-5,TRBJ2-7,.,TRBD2,CASSAGLAGEQYF,TGTGCCAGCAGTGCGGGACTAGCGGGTGAGCAGTACTTC
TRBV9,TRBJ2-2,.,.,CASSVALRNTGELFF,TGTGCCAGCAGCGTGGCCCTTCGCAACACCGGGGAGCTGTTTTTT
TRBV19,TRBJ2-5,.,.,CASSVLSGTQETQYF,TGTGCCAGTAGTGTTTTGTCAGGTACCCAAGAGACCCAGTACTTC
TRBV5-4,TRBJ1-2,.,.,CASSLDRDYGYTF,TGTGCCAGCAGCTTGGACAGGGACTATGGCTACACCTTC
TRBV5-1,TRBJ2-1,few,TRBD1,CASSTLDRGGSVEQFF,TGCGCCAGCAGCACCTTGGACAGGGGAGGCTCGGTGGAGCAGTTCTTC
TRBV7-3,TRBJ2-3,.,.,CASSLRRADSASQYF,TGTGCCAGCAGCTTGAGGAGGGCCGATTCCGCATCGCAGTATTTT
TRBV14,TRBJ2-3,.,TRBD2,CASSQVGGLDTDTQYF,TGTGCCAGCAGCCAAGTTGGCGGACTAGATACAGATACGCAGTATTTT
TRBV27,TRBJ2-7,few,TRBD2,CASRPSGLAGFPYEQYF,TGTGCCAGCAGACCCTCGGGACTAGCGGGTTTCCCCTACGAGCAGTACTTC
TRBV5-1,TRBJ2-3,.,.,CASSLDWGTQYF,TGCGCCAGCAGCTTGGACTGGGGCACGCAGTATTTT
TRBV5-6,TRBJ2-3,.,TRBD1,CASSPGTGDDTQYF,TGTGCCAGCAGCCCCGGGACAGGGGATGATACGCAGTATTTT
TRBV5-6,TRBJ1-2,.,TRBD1,CASSPTGYGYTF,TGTGCCAGCAGCCCGACAGGGTATGGCTACACCTTC
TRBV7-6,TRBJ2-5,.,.,CASTPGGFSETQYF,TGTGCCAGCACCCCCGGGGGATTTTCAGAGACCCAGTACTTC
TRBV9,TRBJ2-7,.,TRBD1,CASSPPDRAPYEQYF,TGTGCCAGCAGCCCCCCGGACAGGGCCCCCTACGAGCAGTACTTC
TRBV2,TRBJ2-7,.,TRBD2,CASGTSAYEQYF,TGTGCCAGCGGGACTAGCGCATACGAGCAGTACTTC
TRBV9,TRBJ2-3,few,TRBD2,CASSVGRREGRDTQYF,TGTGCCAGCAGCGTAGGTCGGCGGGAGGGCCGAGATACGCAGTATTTT
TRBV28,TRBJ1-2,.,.,CATLTGGVYGYTF,TGTGCCACACTCACGGGGGGGGTTTATGGCTACACCTTC
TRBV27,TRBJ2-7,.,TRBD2,CASSFAGTTIYEQYF,TGTGCCAGCAGTTTTGCTGGGACTACCATCTACGAGCAGTACTTC
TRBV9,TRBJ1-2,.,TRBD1,CASSVGSRDRGRGYTF,TGTGCCAGCAGCGTAGGCTCTCGGGACAGGGGCCGTGGCTACACCTTC
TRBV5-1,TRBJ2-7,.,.,CASSANILTYEQYF,TGCGCCAGCAGCGCCAACATTCTTACCTACGAGCAGTACTTC
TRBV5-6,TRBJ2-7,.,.,CASSLAWGGLEQYF,TGTGCCAGCAGCTTGGCCTGGGGGGGGCTCGAGCAGTACTTC
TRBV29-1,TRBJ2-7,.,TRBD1,CSVTTGVGNEQYF,TGCAGCGTTACGACAGGGGTGGGCAACGAGCAGTACTTC
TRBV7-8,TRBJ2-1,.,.,CASSRPEVTYNEQFF,TGTGCCAGCAGCAGGCCAGAGGTTACCTACAATGAGCAGTTCTTC
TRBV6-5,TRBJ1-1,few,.,CASIPQSNTEAFF,TGTGCCAGCATCCCACAGTCGAACACTGAAGCTTTCTTT